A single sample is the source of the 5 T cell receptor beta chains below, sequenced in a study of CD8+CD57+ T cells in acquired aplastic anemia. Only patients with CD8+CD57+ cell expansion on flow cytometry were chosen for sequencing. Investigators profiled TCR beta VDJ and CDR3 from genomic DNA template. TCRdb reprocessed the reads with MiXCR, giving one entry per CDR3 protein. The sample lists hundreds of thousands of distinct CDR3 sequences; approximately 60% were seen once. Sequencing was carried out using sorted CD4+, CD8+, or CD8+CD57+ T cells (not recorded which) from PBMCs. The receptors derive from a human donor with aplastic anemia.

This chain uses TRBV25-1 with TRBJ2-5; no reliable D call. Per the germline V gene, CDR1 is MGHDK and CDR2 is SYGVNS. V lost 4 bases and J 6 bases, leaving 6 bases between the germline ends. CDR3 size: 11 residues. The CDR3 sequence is CASSAVQTQYF. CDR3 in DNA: TGTGCCAGCAGTGCCGTTCAGACCCAGTACTTC.

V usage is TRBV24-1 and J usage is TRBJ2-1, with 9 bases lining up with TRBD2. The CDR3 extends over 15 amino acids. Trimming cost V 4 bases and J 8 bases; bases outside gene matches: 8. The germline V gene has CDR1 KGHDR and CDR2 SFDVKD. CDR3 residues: CATSDHFSGSDEQFF. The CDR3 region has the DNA TGTGCCACCAGTGACCATTTTAGCGGGAGCGATGAGCAGTTCTTC.

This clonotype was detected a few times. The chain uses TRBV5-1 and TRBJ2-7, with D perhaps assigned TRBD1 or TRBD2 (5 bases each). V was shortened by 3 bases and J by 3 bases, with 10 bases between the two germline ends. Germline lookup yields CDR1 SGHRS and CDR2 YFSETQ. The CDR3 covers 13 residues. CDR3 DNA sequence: TGCGCCAGCAGCTCGGGGACGTACTACGAGCAGTACTTC. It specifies CASSSGTYYEQYF.

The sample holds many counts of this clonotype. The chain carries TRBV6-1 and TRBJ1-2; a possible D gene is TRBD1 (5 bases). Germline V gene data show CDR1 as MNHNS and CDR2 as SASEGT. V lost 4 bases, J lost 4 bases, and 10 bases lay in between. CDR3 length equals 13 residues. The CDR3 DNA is TGTGCCAGCAGTGGGCTTGGGGGCTATGGCTACACCTTC. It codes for CASSGLGGYGYTF.

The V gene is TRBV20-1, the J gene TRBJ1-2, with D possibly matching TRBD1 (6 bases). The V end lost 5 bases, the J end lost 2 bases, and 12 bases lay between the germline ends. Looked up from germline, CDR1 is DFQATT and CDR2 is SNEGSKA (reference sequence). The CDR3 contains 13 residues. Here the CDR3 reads CSAVQGLNYGYTF. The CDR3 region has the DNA TGCAGTGCTGTACAGGGATTGAACTATGGCTACACCTTC.